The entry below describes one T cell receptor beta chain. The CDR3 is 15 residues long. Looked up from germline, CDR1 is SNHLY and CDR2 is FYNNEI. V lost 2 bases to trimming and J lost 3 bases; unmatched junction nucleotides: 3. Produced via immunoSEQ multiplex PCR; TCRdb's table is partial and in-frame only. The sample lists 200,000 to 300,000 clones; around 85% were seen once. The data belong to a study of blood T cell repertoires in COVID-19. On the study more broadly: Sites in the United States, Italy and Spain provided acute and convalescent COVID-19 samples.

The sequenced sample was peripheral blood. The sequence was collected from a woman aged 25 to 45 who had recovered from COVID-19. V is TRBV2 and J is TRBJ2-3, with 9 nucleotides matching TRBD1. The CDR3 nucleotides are TGTGCCAGCAGTGAAAGGACAGGGGTTACAGATACGCAGTATTTT. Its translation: CASSERTGVTDTQYF.